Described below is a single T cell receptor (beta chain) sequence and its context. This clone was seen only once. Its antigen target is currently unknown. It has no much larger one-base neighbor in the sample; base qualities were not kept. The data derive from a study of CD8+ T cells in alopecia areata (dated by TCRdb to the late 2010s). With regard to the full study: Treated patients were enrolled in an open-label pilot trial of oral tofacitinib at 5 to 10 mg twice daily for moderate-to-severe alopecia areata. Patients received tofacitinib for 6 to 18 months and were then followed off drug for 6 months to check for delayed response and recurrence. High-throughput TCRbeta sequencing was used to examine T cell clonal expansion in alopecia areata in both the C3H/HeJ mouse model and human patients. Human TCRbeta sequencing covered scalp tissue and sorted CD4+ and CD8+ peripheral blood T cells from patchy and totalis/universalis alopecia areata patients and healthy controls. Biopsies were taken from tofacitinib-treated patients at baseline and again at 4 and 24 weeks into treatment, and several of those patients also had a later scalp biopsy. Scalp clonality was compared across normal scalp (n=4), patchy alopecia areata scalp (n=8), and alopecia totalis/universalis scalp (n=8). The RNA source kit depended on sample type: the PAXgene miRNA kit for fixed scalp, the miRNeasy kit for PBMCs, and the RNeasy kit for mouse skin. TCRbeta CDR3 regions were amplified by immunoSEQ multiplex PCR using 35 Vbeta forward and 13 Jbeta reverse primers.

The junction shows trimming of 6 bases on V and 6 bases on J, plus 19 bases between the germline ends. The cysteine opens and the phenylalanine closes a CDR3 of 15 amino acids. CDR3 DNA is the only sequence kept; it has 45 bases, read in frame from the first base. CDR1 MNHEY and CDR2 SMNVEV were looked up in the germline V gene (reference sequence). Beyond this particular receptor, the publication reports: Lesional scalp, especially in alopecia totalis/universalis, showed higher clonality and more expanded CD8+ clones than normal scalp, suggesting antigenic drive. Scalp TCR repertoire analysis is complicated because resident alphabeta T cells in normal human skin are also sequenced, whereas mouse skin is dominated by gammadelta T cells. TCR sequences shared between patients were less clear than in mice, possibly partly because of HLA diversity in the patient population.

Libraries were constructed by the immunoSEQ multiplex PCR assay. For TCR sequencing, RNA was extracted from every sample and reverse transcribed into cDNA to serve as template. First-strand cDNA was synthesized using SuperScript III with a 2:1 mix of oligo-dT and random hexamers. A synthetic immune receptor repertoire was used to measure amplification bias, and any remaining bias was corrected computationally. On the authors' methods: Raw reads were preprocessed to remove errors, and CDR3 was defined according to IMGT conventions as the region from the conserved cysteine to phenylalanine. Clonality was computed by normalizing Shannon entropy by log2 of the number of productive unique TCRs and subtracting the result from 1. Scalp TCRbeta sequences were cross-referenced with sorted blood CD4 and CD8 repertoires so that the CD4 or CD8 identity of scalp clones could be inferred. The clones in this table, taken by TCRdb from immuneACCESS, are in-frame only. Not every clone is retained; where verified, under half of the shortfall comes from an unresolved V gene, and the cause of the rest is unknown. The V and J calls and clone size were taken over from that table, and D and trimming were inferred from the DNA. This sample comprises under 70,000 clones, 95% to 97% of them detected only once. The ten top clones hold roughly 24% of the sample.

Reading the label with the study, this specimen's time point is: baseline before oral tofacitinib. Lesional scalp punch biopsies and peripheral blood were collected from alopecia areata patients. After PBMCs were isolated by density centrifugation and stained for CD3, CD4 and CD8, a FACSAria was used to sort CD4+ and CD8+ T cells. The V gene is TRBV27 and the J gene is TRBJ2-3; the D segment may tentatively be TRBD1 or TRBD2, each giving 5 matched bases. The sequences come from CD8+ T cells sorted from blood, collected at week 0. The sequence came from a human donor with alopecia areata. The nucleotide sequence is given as TGTGCCAGCAGATTACAGGACGGGACGTTTGATACGCAGTATTTT. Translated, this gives CASRLQDGTFDTQYF.